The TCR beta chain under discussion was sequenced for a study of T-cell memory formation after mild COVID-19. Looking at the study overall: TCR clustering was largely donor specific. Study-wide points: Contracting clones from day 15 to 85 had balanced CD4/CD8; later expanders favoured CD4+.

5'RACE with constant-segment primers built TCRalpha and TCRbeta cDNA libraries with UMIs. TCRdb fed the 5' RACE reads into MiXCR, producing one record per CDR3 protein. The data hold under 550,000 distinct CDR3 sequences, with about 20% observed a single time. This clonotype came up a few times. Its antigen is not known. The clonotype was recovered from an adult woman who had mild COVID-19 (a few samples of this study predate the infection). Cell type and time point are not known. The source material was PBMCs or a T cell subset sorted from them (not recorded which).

The CDR3 DNA reads as TGTGCCAGCAGCTTAATGGCAGGGGGCGCGGGTACTGAAGCTTTCTTT. Protein product: CASSLMAGGAGTEAFF. J is TRBJ1-1 and V is TRBV7-3; TRBD1 matches at 8 bases. The CDR3 totals 16 residues. CDR1 SGHTA and CDR2 FQGTGA come from the germline V gene. The V gene end was trimmed by 1 base and the J gene end by 5 bases; junction bases not matched to a gene: 9.